Listed below are T cell receptor beta chains from one sample, sequenced in a study of OX40 agonist ivuxolimab in advanced cancers. Measured with immunoSEQ multiplex PCR; TCRdb has only the in-frame clones, and not every one. The table records under 90,000 clones, approximately 85% of them present only once. Sequences were derived from CD4+ or CD8+ T cells sorted from blood, sampled in a trial of the OX40 agonist ivuxolimab. Receptor source: an adult with an advanced solid tumor such as melanoma, head and neck, liver or kidney cancer. The CDR3 runs from the conserved cysteine through the conserved F or W. The order of the fields is clone size, J gene, V gene, D gene, CDR3 protein, CDR3 DNA. D genes are given only for firm matches. For some rows the clone size is stated as once, few or many, or as a class when expanded; others skip it.

. TRBJ1-1 TRBV29-1 TRBD1 CSAGNWGQGGDTEAFF TGCAGCGCTGGAAACTGGGGACAGGGAGGCGACACTGAAGCTTTCTTT
. TRBJ1-4 TRBV18 . CASSPGGSEKLFF TGTGCCAGCTCACCCGGGGGGTCTGAAAAACTGTTTTTT
. TRBJ2-1 TRBV10-3 TRBD2 CAISLLAGSYNEQFF TGTGCCATCAGTCTACTAGCGGGATCCTACAATGAGCAGTTCTTC
. TRBJ2-2 TRBV7-3 . CASSLTSGRVSFGELFF TGTGCCAGCAGCTTAACTAGTGGCAGGGTTTCTTTCGGGGAGCTGTTTTTT
. TRBJ1-2 TRBV28 . CASSSPRGRGSDGYTF TGTGCCAGCAGCTCACCCCGGGGCAGGGGATCGGATGGCTACACCTTC
. TRBJ1-2 TRBV21-1 . CASSKEMDRGRYGYTF TGTGCCAGCAGCAAAGAGATGGACAGGGGTAGGTATGGCTACACCTTC
. TRBJ1-1 TRBV28 . CASSLKRRTAEAFF TGTGCCAGCAGTTTAAAGAGGCGGACAGCTGAAGCTTTCTTT
. TRBJ2-1 TRBV7-8 TRBD1 CASSLVGVLGGVEQFF TGTGCCAGCAGCTTAGTCGGGGTGCTAGGGGGCGTTGAGCAGTTCTTC
. TRBJ2-1 TRBV6-1 TRBD2 CASSPSGSKYNEQFF TGTGCCAGCAGTCCTAGCGGGAGTAAGTACAATGAGCAGTTCTTC
. TRBJ2-3 TRBV28 . CASSLFLLGGGDTQYF TGTGCCAGCAGTTTATTTCTTCTTGGCGGCGGGGATACGCAGTATTTT
. TRBJ2-7 TRBV28 TRBD1 CASSLGGQGFWGQYF TGTGCCAGCAGTTTGGGGGGACAGGGGTTTTGGGGGCAGTACTTC
once TRBJ2-5 TRBV11-1 . CASSHREGVVETQYF TGTGCCAGCAGCCACAGGGAAGGGGTAGTAGAGACCCAGTACTTC
. TRBJ2-2 TRBV5-1 . CASSPSPGTGELFF TGCGCCAGCAGCCCCTCTCCGGGCACCGGGGAGCTGTTTTTT
. TRBJ1-1 TRBV27 TRBD1 CASSSQTGAITEAFF TGTGCCAGCAGTTCTCAGACAGGGGCGATCACTGAAGCTTTCTTT
. TRBJ1-2 TRBV28 . CASSLRQPVYGYTF TGTGCCAGCAGCCTTAGACAACCGGTCTATGGCTACACCTTC
. TRBJ2-4 TRBV11-2 . CASSSTGTGSLSGDIQYF TGTGCCAGCAGCTCAACCGGGACTGGATCCCTATCAGGGGACATTCAGTACTTC
. TRBJ2-7 TRBV29-1 TRBD1 CSVDSPDRVQYF TGCAGCGTCGACTCCCCGGACAGGGTCCAGTACTTC
. TRBJ1-2 TRBV2 . CASSISGTSYGYTF TGTGCCAGCAGTATTTCAGGGACAAGCTATGGCTACACCTTC
. TRBJ2-5 TRBV4-1 . CASSQLSGARGSQETQYF TGCGCCAGCAGCCAACTAAGCGGGGCCAGGGGGTCCCAAGAGACCCAGTACTTC
. TRBJ1-1 TRBV6-1 . CASSEAGGEAFF TGTGCCAGCAGTGAAGCGGGGGGGGAAGCTTTCTTT
. TRBJ1-2 TRBV4-3 . CASSLGGAGGVYGYTF TGCGCCAGCAGCCTGGGGGGGGCAGGCGGAGTCTATGGCTACACCTTC
. TRBJ1-1 TRBV9 TRBD1 CASSSTGDTEAFF TGTGCCAGCAGCAGTACAGGGGACACTGAAGCTTTCTTT
. TRBJ1-2 TRBV2 . CASSEANRANGYGYTF TGTGCCAGCAGTGAAGCGAACCGTGCGAATGGGTATGGCTACACCTTC
. TRBJ1-1 TRBV28 . CASHRGRAMNTEAFF TGTGCCAGCCACCGGGGACGGGCTATGAACACTGAAGCTTTCTTT
. TRBJ2-7 TRBV6-5 TRBD1 CASSPGTGTGEQYF TGTGCCAGCAGTCCCGGGACAGGGACCGGCGAGCAGTACTTC
few TRBJ1-1 TRBV29-1 . CSVAHMNTEAFF TGCAGCGTAGCACACATGAACACTGAAGCTTTCTTT
few TRBJ1-2 TRBV11-2 TRBD1 CASSLVPPGPRGLGYTF TGTGCCAGCAGCTTAGTCCCGCCGGGCCCGAGGGGGCTTGGCTACACCTTC
few TRBJ1-1 TRBV30 . CAWSVQNEAFF TGTGCCTGGAGTGTACAGAATGAAGCTTTCTTT
. TRBJ1-4 TRBV20-1 . CSARKGEKLFF TGCAGTGCTAGAAAGGGTGAAAAACTGTTTTTT
. TRBJ1-1 TRBV4-1 . CASSQDRRQGNTEAFF TGCGCCAGCAGCCAAGATCGGCGGCAGGGGAACACTGAAGCTTTCTTT
. TRBJ2-3 TRBV19 . CASSPLGAVTDTQYF TGTGCCAGTAGTCCCCTCGGAGCAGTCACAGATACGCAGTATTTT
. TRBJ2-2 TRBV7-2 . CASTSRRGTLTGELFF TGTGCCAGCACCTCCCGCAGGGGGACTTTGACCGGGGAGCTGTTTTTT
. TRBJ1-5 TRBV20-1 . CSAQDSQPQHF TGCAGTGCCCAGGACAGTCAGCCCCAGCATTTT
. TRBJ1-3 TRBV25-1 . CASSEGGLPGNTIYF TGTGCCAGCAGTGAAGGAGGCCTACCTGGAAACACCATATATTTT
. TRBJ1-1 TRBV6-1 . CASSEKGGAGLAFF TGTGCCAGCAGTGAAAAGGGTGGTGCCGGGTTGGCTTTCTTT
. TRBJ1-4 TRBV4-1 TRBD1 CASSHQTGMIEEKLFF TGCGCCAGCAGCCATCAGACAGGGATGATTGAGGAAAAACTGTTTTTT
. TRBJ1-4 TRBV19 . CASSIGEKLFF TGTGCCAGTAGTATTGGCGAAAAACTGTTTTTT
. TRBJ2-3 TRBV9 . CASSVRPSATDTQYF TGTGCCAGCAGCGTTCGTCCCTCGGCGACAGATACGCAGTATTTT
. TRBJ1-1 TRBV5-4 . CASSSGLGAEAFF TGTGCCAGCAGCTCGGGACTGGGCGCTGAAGCTTTCTTT
. TRBJ1-3 TRBV5-6 . CASSLDVSGNTIYF TGTGCCAGCAGCTTGGATGTCTCTGGAAACACCATATATTTT
. TRBJ1-3 TRBV7-2 . CASSLTLPSRAGNTIYF TGTGCCAGCAGTCTCACCCTTCCCTCAAGGGCGGGAAACACCATATATTTT
. TRBJ1-4 TRBV5-1 . CASSLGRGSTNEKLFF TGCGCCAGCAGCTTGGGACGGGGATCAACTAATGAAAAACTGTTTTTT
once TRBJ2-7 TRBV25-1 TRBD1 CASSTQTGGEQYF TGTGCCAGCAGTACTCAGACAGGGGGCGAGCAGTACTTC
. TRBJ2-2 TRBV28 TRBD2 CASSTSWGGTGELFF TGTGCCAGCAGTACATCCTGGGGGGGCACCGGGGAGCTGTTTTTT
. TRBJ1-2 TRBV6-6 TRBD1 CASSLRTGWYGYTF TGTGCCAGCAGCCTGCGGACAGGGTGGTATGGCTACACCTTC
. TRBJ1-1 TRBV27 . CASSSWGGNTEAFF TGTGCCAGCAGTTCATGGGGGGGGAACACTGAAGCTTTCTTT
. TRBJ2-5 TRBV2 . CASSEVTGYQETQYF TGTGCCAGCAGTGAAGTAACAGGGTACCAAGAGACCCAGTACTTC
. TRBJ2-3 TRBV28 . CASSPWEGGGGRQGRPDTQYF TGTGCCAGCAGTCCCTGGGAAGGGGGCGGGGGCCGACAGGGTAGACCAGATACGCAGTATTTT
. TRBJ2-5 TRBV19 TRBD1 CATSGQGTWETQYF TGTGCCACCTCGGGACAGGGAACGTGGGAGACCCAGTACTTC
once TRBJ2-3 TRBV5-1 TRBD2 CASSLAGGLAGVEQYF TGCGCCAGCAGCTTGGCAGGGGGACTAGCGGGAGTTGAGCAGTATTTT
. TRBJ1-3 TRBV18 TRBD1 CASSPTSGTGGTGNTIYF TGTGCCAGCTCACCGACCTCCGGGACAGGTGGGACTGGAAACACCATATATTTT
once TRBJ2-3 TRBV5-1 . CASSTRAAGGTDTQYF TGCGCCAGCAGCACTCGGGCAGCGGGCGGCACAGATACGCAGTATTTT
. TRBJ1-2 TRBV30 TRBD1 CAWNRRQGGYTF TGTGCCTGGAATAGACGACAGGGAGGCTACACCTTC
. TRBJ1-2 TRBV2 . CASRAPRQFRVQGYTF TGTGCCAGCAGGGCCCCTAGACAATTTCGCGTTCAAGGCTACACCTTC
. TRBJ2-3 TRBV9 . CASSVSGPTDTQYF TGTGCCAGCAGCGTTAGTGGCCCCACAGATACGCAGTATTTT
. TRBJ1-2 TRBV1 . CTSSQDSGVFDGYTF TGCACCAGCAGCCAAGATTCGGGGGTTTTTGATGGCTACACCTTC
. TRBJ2-2 TRBV18 . CASSLQGRVWSLNTGELFF TGTGCCAGCTCCCTCCAGGGGCGCGTCTGGAGTTTGAACACCGGGGAGCTGTTTTTT
. TRBJ1-2 TRBV5-1 . CASSATSAGVGYGYTF TGCGCCAGCAGCGCGACATCCGCCGGGGTCGGCTATGGCTACACCTTC
. TRBJ1-3 TRBV11-2 TRBD1 CASSAFRGVLSGNTIYF TGTGCCAGCAGCGCCTTCAGGGGGGTCCTCTCTGGAAACACCATATATTTT
. TRBJ2-5 TRBV28 TRBD2 CASSRGVGGGKGQETQYF TGTGCCAGCAGCCGTGGCGTTGGGGGGGGGAAAGGCCAAGAGACCCAGTACTTC